This passage covers 20 T cell receptor beta chains from one sample sequenced in a study of identical twins. Using its own MiXCR run on the 5' RACE reads, TCRdb lists one record per CDR3 protein. The table includes 450,000 or so distinct CDR3 sequences, roughly 20% detected once. The sequenced sample was naive T cells sorted from blood. The receptors derive from a man in his fifties in good health.

This clonotype came up a few times. This chain joins TRBV12-3 or TRBV12-4 and TRBJ2-5, with no clear D. The CDR3 is 13 residues long. The V and J ends lost 6 bases and 4 bases respectively, with 12 bases between them. CDR3 coding DNA: TGTGCCAGCAGCAGACACGGTCGAGAGACCCAGTACTTC. As protein: CASSRHGRETQYF.

The rearrangement links TRBV11-2 to TRBJ1-2, with D possibly being TRBD1 (5 bases). Germline assignment: CDR1 SGHAT and CDR2 FQNNGV. Trimming stripped 5 bases from V and 4 bases from J, with 11 bases between. This CDR3 is 13 amino acids long. The CDR3: CASSQGRPYGYTF. DNA for the CDR3: TGTGCCAGCAGCCAGGGACGGCCCTATGGCTACACCTTC.

The genes are TRBV20-1 and TRBJ2-7; possible D gene TRBD1, 6 bases. The germline gives CDR1 DFQATT, CDR2 SNEGSKA (reference sequence). CDR3 length: 15 residues. V was trimmed by 5 bases and J by 7 bases, leaving 24 bases between them. CDR3 sequence reads: CSAQARGPRQWEQYF. The CDR3 coding sequence is TGCAGTGCTCAAGCCAGGGGCCCTCGTCAGTGGGAGCAGTACTTC.

The chain uses TRBV4-2 and TRBJ2-1; 7 bases are shared with TRBD2. The germline V gene has CDR1 LGHNA and CDR2 YNFKEQ. The junction had 15 bases not matched to a gene; V was cut back by 1 base and J by 6 bases. This CDR3 region has 18 residues. The CDR3 sequence is CASSQVLIAGLFPNEQFF. CDR3 nucleotides: TGTGCCAGCAGCCAAGTCCTCATAGCGGGCCTTTTTCCCAATGAGCAGTTCTTC.

In nucleotides, the CDR3 is TGTGCCAGCAGCCAAGTGTACATTGAGTTGGGACTAGCTGGGGTTACGCAGTATTTT. This sequence encodes CASSQVYIELGLAGVTQYF. The chain couples TRBV4-2 to TRBJ2-3; 9 bases align to TRBD2. V lost 1 base, J lost 8 bases, and 19 bases stayed unmatched. Germline assignment: CDR1 LGHNA and CDR2 YNFKEQ. The CDR3 length is 19 residues.

V usage is TRBV27 and J usage is TRBJ2-3; 13 bases align to TRBD2. V was pared by 5 bases and J by 1 base, with 9 bases of the junction left unmatched. There are 18 residues in the CDR3. Germline values: CDR1 MNHEY, CDR2 SMNVEV (reference sequence). The CDR3 sequence is CASSLRGLAGMGTDTQYF. The CDR3 DNA reads TGTGCCAGCAGTCTCCGGGGACTAGCGGGAATGGGCACAGATACGCAGTATTTT.

The V call is TRBV27, the J call TRBJ1-3; a possible D gene is TRBD1 (5 bases). Germline loops: CDR1 MNHEY, CDR2 SMNVEV (reference sequence). This CDR3 is 16 amino acids long. Trimming shortened V by 5 bases and J by 0 bases, and 14 bases separated the two germline ends. The CDR3 coding sequence is TGTGCCAGCAGTCCGAGACAGCTGATCTCTGGAAACACCATATATTTT. This codes for CASSPRQLISGNTIYF.

The table lists this clonotype with a few counts. The CDR3 sequence is CASSQIGLWEETQYF. The DNA of the CDR3 is TGTGCCAGCAGCCAAATCGGGTTATGGGAGGAGACCCAGTACTTC. The chain has TRBV9 and TRBJ2-5; a possible D gene is TRBD2 (5 bases). The CDR3 totals 15 residues. Germline V gives CDR1 SGDLS, CDR2 YYNGEE. V lost 4 bases and J 5 bases, leaving 18 bases between the germline ends. Supplemented by reference TRBV9 and TRBJ2-5, the full variable domain reads DSGVTQTPKHLITATGQRVTLRCSPRSGDLSVYWYQQSLDQGLQFLIQYYNGEERAKGNILERFSAQQFPDLHSELNLSSLELGDSALYFCASSQIGLWEETQYFGPGTRLLVL.

This clonotype was found a few times. V and J are TRBV12-3 or TRBV12-4 and TRBJ1-6; no firm D call. V was trimmed by 7 bases and J by 5 bases, leaving 9 bases between them. This CDR3 spans 13 amino acids. CDR3 coding DNA: TGTGCCAGCACGACGGAACATAATTCACCCCTCCACTTT. Protein sequence: CASTTEHNSPLHF.

The chain employs TRBV24-1 and TRBJ2-1; D possibly corresponds to TRBD2 (6 bases). The CDR3 spans 14 residues. Germline CDR1 and CDR2: KGHDR and SFDVKD. V was trimmed by 7 bases and J by 4 bases, leaving 13 bases between them. CDR3 in DNA: TGTGCCACCAGAGGGAGGCCCCCTTACAATGAGCAGTTCTTC. Its translation is CATRGRPPYNEQFF.

To note about this clonotype: A single base separates this from a much larger clone, so it may be a read error. J is TRBJ1-2 and V is TRBV30; TRBD1 agrees at 10 bases. The V and J ends lost 3 bases and 5 bases, in that order; junction bases with no gene match: 3. Germline CDR1 reads GTSNPN; CDR2 reads SVGIG (reference sequence). This CDR3 has 13 amino acids. The CDR3 spells CAWSLDRGYGYTF. The CDR3 nucleotides read TGTGCCTGGAGCTTGGACAGGGGGTATGGCTACACCTTC. Full variable domain (outside the CDR3, taken from reference TRBV30 and TRBJ1-2): SQTIHQWPATLVQPVGSPLSLECTVEGTSNPNLYWYRQAAGRGLQLLFYSVGIGQISSEVPQNLSASRPQDRQFILSSKKLLLSDSGFYLCAWSLDRGYGYTFGSGTRLTVV.

This clonotype was seen many times. V gene TRBV7-2 combines with J gene TRBJ2-3, with D possibly TRBD1 on 6 matching bases. Germline loops: CDR1 SGHTA, CDR2 FQGNSA. The CDR3 is made up of 13 amino acids. Trimming left V 3 bases short and J 6 bases short, with 10 bases between. The CDR3 region has the DNA TGTGCCAGCAGCTTTGGACAGCAGGATACGCAGTATTTT. Translating gives CASSFGQQDTQYF. Full variable domain (remainder filled in from reference TRBV7-2 and TRBJ2-3): GAGVSQSPSNKVTEKGKDVELRCDPISGHTALYWYRQSLGQGLEFLIYFQGNSAPDKSGLPSDRFSAERTGGSVSTLTIQRTQQEDSAVYLCASSFGQQDTQYFGPGTRLTVL.

Ten or more counts support this clonotype. The genes are TRBV20-1 and TRBJ1-2; possibly TRBD1 for D (5 bases). V was trimmed by 5 bases and J by 7 bases, leaving 14 bases between them. This CDR3 has 12 residues. Looked up from germline, CDR1 is DFQATT and CDR2 is SNEGSKA (reference sequence). Written as DNA, the CDR3 is TGCAGTGCTCCCCCCGGGGGTTCTGGCTACACCTTC. Amino acids: CSAPPGGSGYTF.

This rearrangement joins TRBV12-3 or TRBV12-4 to TRBJ2-3, with D uncertain. The CDR3 is 16 residues long. Trimming cost V 3 bases and J 0 bases, with 13 bases left between them. The CDR3 region is CASSLKLAASTDTQYF. The CDR3 DNA is TGTGCCAGCAGTTTGAAACTGGCGGCTAGCACAGATACGCAGTATTTT.

There are many counts of this clonotype. This chain connects TRBV6-2 or TRBV6-3 to TRBJ2-3, with D hard to call. Germline V gene data show CDR1 as MNHEY and CDR2 as SVGEGT. V lost 1 base and J lost 6, with 5 bases in between. The CDR3 runs to 12 residues. The CDR3 nucleotides are TGTGCCAGCAGTTACTTATCGGATACGCAGTATTTT. Its translation is CASSYLSDTQYF.

This rearrangement joins TRBV12-3 or TRBV12-4 to TRBJ1-2; tentative D call: TRBD1 (5 bases). V was trimmed by 3 bases and J by 4 bases, leaving 12 bases between them. The CDR3 totals 14 residues. The CDR3 region has the DNA TGTGCCAGCAGTTTCGGAGGGGCGGCCTATGGCTACACCTTC. It yields the protein CASSFGGAAYGYTF.

This clonotype was counted a few times. The chain uses TRBV9 and TRBJ2-1, with a weak D call TRBD2 (5 bases). The CDR3 has 14 residues. Trimming left V 7 bases short and J 0 bases short, with 11 bases between. Germline values: CDR1 SGDLS, CDR2 YYNGEE. The CDR3 coding sequence is TGTGCCAGCCCAGATGGGAGCTCCTACAATGAGCAGTTCTTC. Translated, it gives CASPDGSSYNEQFF.

V usage is TRBV27 and J usage is TRBJ2-7, with TRBD1 identical over 10 bases. This CDR3 has 14 amino acids. V trimming: 4 bases; J trimming: 5 bases; junction bases outside the gene matches: 5. Germline V lookup: CDR1 MNHEY, CDR2 SMNVEV (reference sequence). CDR3 sequence reads: CASSSSTGGHEQYF. The CDR3 nucleotides are TGTGCCAGCAGTTCCTCGACAGGGGGCCACGAGCAGTACTTC.

This clonotype was seen a handful of times. CDR3 nucleotides: TGCAGCGGAGGACTAGCGGGGGGGATAACGCCCGGGGAGCTGTTTTTT. It specifies CSGGLAGGITPGELFF. This chain joins TRBV29-1 and TRBJ2-2; 15 positions agree with TRBD2. The CDR3 spans 16 residues. V shed 7 bases, J shed 6 bases, and the junction held 9 bases outside the gene matches. Germline V gene lookup returns CDR1 SQVTM and CDR2 ANQGSEA.

This clonotype was seen a few times. The chain is built from TRBV5-1 and TRBJ2-7; 14 positions agree with TRBD2. CDR1 is SGHRS and CDR2 is YFSETQ in the germline V gene. The CDR3 consists of 16 residues. V shed 4 bases and J 6 bases; nucleotides not matched to a gene: 9. CDR3 loop: CASSEGTSGRTSEQYF. The CDR3 DNA is TGCGCCAGCAGCGAGGGGACTAGCGGGAGAACTAGCGAGCAGTACTTC.